The 4 T cell receptor beta chains below were found in one sample sequenced in a study of shared T cell receptors in the human thymus. Some clones are missing from TCRdb's copy, which holds only in-frame ones; the method was immunoSEQ multiplex PCR. The table has hundreds of thousands of clones, 85% to 95% seen once; the top ten hold approximately 0.02%. Sequenced input: thymocytes. These receptors originate from a human donor.

The chain's CDR3 is CASSVEQGLPTDTQYF. The CDR3 DNA reads TGTGCCAGCAGTGTCGAACAGGGTCTCCCCACAGATACGCAGTATTTT. The chain employs TRBV6-4 and TRBJ2-3; D is perhaps TRBD1 (6 bases). CDR3 length: 16 residues. V lost 4 bases, J lost 2 bases, and 16 bases lay in between. In germline, CDR1 is MRHNA, CDR2 SNTAGT.

The CDR3 loop is CASTPRTPGLPSYEQYF. The DNA for the CDR3 is TGTGCCAGCACGCCACGGACTCCGGGACTCCCCTCCTACGAGCAGTACTTC. The J gene is TRBJ2-7, the V gene TRBV7-6, with TRBD2 as a possible D gene (6 bases). V lost 7 bases and J lost 0, with 22 bases in between. The CDR3 extends over 17 amino acids. CDR1 is SGHVS and CDR2 is FNYEAQ in the germline V gene.

The chain has TRBV19 and TRBJ2-7, with D perhaps TRBD1 (5 bases). Germline V gene lookup returns CDR1 LNHDA and CDR2 SQIVND (reference sequence). This CDR3 contains 14 residues. V was trimmed by 4 bases and J by 4 bases, leaving 14 bases between them. DNA for the CDR3: TGTGCCAGTAGTAACACAGGTTCGGAGTACGAGCAGTACTTC. It encodes CASSNTGSEYEQYF. Filled out from reference TRBV19 and TRBJ2-7, the complete variable domain reads DGGITQSPKYLFRKEGQNVTLSCEQNLNHDAMYWYRQDPGQGLRLIYYSQIVNDFQKGDIAEGYSVSREKKESFPLTVTSAQKNPTAFYLCASSNTGSEYEQYFGPGTRLTVT.

V usage is TRBV30 and J usage is TRBJ2-5; 9 bases align to TRBD2. CDR3 length: 14 amino acids. The V gene's germline CDR1 is GTSNPN and CDR2 SVGIG (reference sequence). J gave up 5 bases and V 4 bases, and 8 bases lay outside the gene matches. In DNA, the CDR3 is TGTGCCTGGACCTTAGCGGGAGTTTGGGAGACCCAGTACTTC. It translates to CAWTLAGVWETQYF.